Presented here are 4 T cell receptor beta chains from one specimen sequenced in a study of cytomegalovirus exposure and HLA in healthy donors. In the PCR, 60 Vbeta and 13 Jbeta primers were used. The repertoire was sequenced with immunoSEQ multiplex PCR; TCRdb's copy has only in-frame clones and lacks some. The table lists about 170,000 clones, about three quarters of them singletons. The specimen sequenced was PBMCs. These receptors all stem from a female donor in good health and CMV-seronegative.

The chain couples TRBV30 to TRBJ1-2, with D perhaps TRBD1 (5 bases). CDR1 and CDR2 from the germline V gene are GTSNPN and SVGIG (reference sequence). The CDR3 runs 13 residues. V gave up 4 bases and J gave up 6 bases, with 15 bases separating them. As DNA, the CDR3 is TGTGCCTGGAAGCAGGCGGGGGGAAATGGCTACACCTTC. Protein: CAWKQAGGNGYTF.

This clone has a handful of counts. The rearrangement links TRBV6-1 to TRBJ2-5, with 7 bases that match TRBD2. The DNA end lines up better with TRBJ2-7; the J call may be wrong. There are 12 residues in the CDR3. CDR1 MNHNS and CDR2 SASEGT come from the germline V gene. The CDR3 loop reads CASTREGYEQYF. CDR3 nucleotides: TGTGCCAGCACGAGGGAGGGCTACGAGCAGTACTTC.

The J gene is TRBJ2-6, the V gene TRBV30; no firm D call. Looked up from germline, CDR1 is GTSNPN and CDR2 is SVGIG (reference sequence). This CDR3 region has 11 residues. The CDR3 bases are TGTGTAGTCTCTGGGGCCAACGTCCTGACTTTC. It codes for CVVSGANVLTF.

The chain employs TRBV6-6 and TRBJ2-5; 7 nucleotides line up with TRBD2. V gave up 7 bases and J gave up 5 bases; unmatched junction bases: 13. The CDR3 spans 15 residues. CDR1 is MNHNY, CDR2 SVGAGI, per germline (reference sequence). The CDR3 bases are TGTGCCAGCATTCTTTCCGGACTAGGTCTGGAGACCCAGTACTTC. Protein: CASILSGLGLETQYF.